Below, 12 T cell receptor beta chains from the same sample are listed, as sequenced in a study of T cells expressing NK-cell markers. TCRdb re-analyzed the 5' RACE reads; it lists each CDR3 protein once, without DNA. This specimen shows more than 400,000 distinct CDR3 sequences; the ten leading clones hold 7.3%. The sample consisted of blood T cells: a sorted CD56 or NKG2C T cell subset, CD4+ or CD8+ T cells, or bulk PBMC T cells (not recorded which). The receptors originated from a woman aged 18-69 years in good health.

The V gene is TRBV28, the J gene TRBJ2-7; TCRdb reports TRBD1, a call that lacks DNA to check it against. In germline, CDR1 is MDHEN, CDR2 SYDVKM. The CDR3 has 16 residues. CDR3 loop: CASSFDRGGPPGEQYF.

J is TRBJ2-1 and V is TRBV4-3; TCRdb names TRBD2, which stays unverified in the absence of DNA. Germline V gene sequence: CDR1 LGHNA, CDR2 YSLEER. The CDR3 extends over 16 amino acids. This chain's CDR3 is CASSQVSGARYNEQFF.

The rearrangement joins TRBV20-1 to TRBJ2-1; TCRdb calls TRBD2, which cannot be checked without DNA. CDR1 DFQATT and CDR2 SNEGSKA come from the germline V gene (reference sequence). This CDR3 is built from 16 residues. The CDR3 loop is CSAREGTSGSYNEQFF.

The CDR3: CASSSDNPSYEQYF. V is TRBV5-1 and J is TRBJ2-7. The CDR3 covers 14 residues. CDR1 and CDR2 (germline): SGHRS, YFSETQ.

This sequence joins TRBV5-1 and TRBJ2-5. CDR1 and CDR2 from the germline V gene are SGHRS and YFSETQ. This CDR3 spans 11 amino acids. CDR3: CASSLEETQYF.

The rearrangement uses TRBV20-1 and TRBJ1-4; TCRdb reports TRBD1, a call that lacks DNA to check it against. CDR3 length: 16 residues. Germline CDR1 reads DFQATT; CDR2 reads SNEGSKA (reference sequence). CDR3 amino acids: CSASLPGKPFNEKLFF.

The chain has TRBV3-1 and TRBJ2-3. Germline V lookup: CDR1 LGHDT, CDR2 YNNKEL (reference sequence). The CDR3 consists of 14 residues. This CDR3 is CASSQKAGTDTQYF.

The V call is TRBV20-1, the J call TRBJ2-1; TCRdb designates TRBD1, a call that cannot be tested without DNA. The CDR3 spans 14 residues. CDR1 is DFQATT, CDR2 SNEGSKA, per germline (reference sequence). The CDR3: CSATEPGQGNEQFF.

The rearrangement uses TRBV30 and TRBJ2-1. The germline gives CDR1 GTSNPN, CDR2 SVGIG (reference sequence). This CDR3 spans 13 amino acids. CDR3 amino acids: CAWSRTGYIEQFF.

V is TRBV7-7 and J is TRBJ2-3. This CDR3 is built from 13 residues. Germline V gene data show CDR1 as SSHAT and CDR2 as FNYEAQ (reference sequence). CDR3 sequence: CASSWTITDTQYF.

The rearrangement uses TRBV7-9 and TRBJ2-1. The CDR3 contains 12 residues. Per germline, CDR1 SEHNR and CDR2 FQNEAQ (reference sequence). The CDR3 reads CASSSTSDEQFF.

This chain joins TRBV20-1 and TRBJ1-1; TCRdb gives TRBD1 as the D gene, but with no DNA this cannot be confirmed. The CDR3 loop spans 14 amino acids. Germline V gives CDR1 DFQATT, CDR2 SNEGSKA (reference sequence). CDR3 protein: CSARAGQRNTEAFF.